The next 8 T cell receptor beta chains were all read from a single sample in a study of OX40 agonist ivuxolimab in advanced cancers. Profiling relied on immunoSEQ multiplex PCR, and the TCRdb table lists in-frame clones only, not all of them. The table records tens of thousands of clones, 75% to 90% of them present only once. This specimen was CD4+ or CD8+ T cells sorted from blood, taken in a trial of the OX40 agonist ivuxolimab. These receptor sequences come from an adult with an advanced solid tumor such as melanoma, head and neck, liver or kidney cancer.

This chain uses TRBV1 with TRBJ1-1; the table's TRBD1 call for D was not verified on the DNA. TRBV1 is a pseudogene locus. This CDR3 spans 17 amino acids. In DNA, the CDR3 is TGCACCAGCAGCCAAGCGATACAGGGTCAGGAGAACACTGAAGCTTTCTTT. This encodes CTSSQAIQGQENTEAFF.

In its sample, this clone was seen once. The chain couples TRBV5-4 to TRBJ1-2, with TRBD1 matching over 7 bases. The CDR3 covers 14 residues. V lost 2 bases and J lost 2; bases outside the gene matches: 3. The V gene's germline CDR1 is SGHNT and CDR2 YYREEE (reference sequence). CDR3 region: CASSLTGVNYGYTF. The CDR3 nucleotides read TGTGCCAGCAGCTTAACAGGGGTGAACTATGGCTACACCTTC.

The chain couples TRBV9 to TRBJ2-5; 13 nucleotides line up with TRBD2. Per the germline V gene, CDR1 is SGDLS and CDR2 is YYNGEE. V lost 6 bases to trimming and J lost 2 bases; unmatched junction nucleotides: 4. The CDR3 covers 15 residues. Here the CDR3 DNA reads TGTGCCAGCAACCCGGGACTAGCGGGGCAAGAGACCCAGTACTTC. Translation gives CASNPGLAGQETQYF.

The rearrangement links TRBV4-1 to TRBJ1-4; weak D call: TRBD1 (5 bases). Trimming stripped 3 bases from V and 5 bases from J, with 16 bases between. Germline V gene sequence: CDR1 MGHRA, CDR2 YSYEKL. The CDR3 is 16 residues long. The CDR3 sequence: CASSQLASPGNEKLFF. CDR3 nucleotides: TGCGCCAGCAGCCAGTTGGCCTCCCCAGGGAATGAAAAACTGTTTTTT.

This chain connects TRBV5-1 to TRBJ1-1, with D hard to call. The germline gives CDR1 SGHRS, CDR2 YFSETQ. The V and J ends lost 1 base and 4 bases respectively, with 11 bases between them. The CDR3 covers 14 residues. In DNA form, the CDR3 reads TGCGCCAGCAGCTTGCCCCCGGCGGGCACTGAAGCTTTCTTT. Protein product: CASSLPPAGTEAFF.

The CDR3: CASSPRGEGGTEAFF. The CDR3 DNA follows: TGCGCCAGCAGCCCGAGGGGGGAGGGAGGCACTGAAGCTTTCTTT. The V gene is TRBV5-1, the J gene TRBJ1-1, with D maybe TRBD1 (6 bases). The V end lost 4 bases, the J end lost 4 bases, and 17 bases lay between the germline ends. The CDR3 totals 15 residues. The germline V gene has CDR1 SGHRS and CDR2 YFSETQ.

The V gene is TRBV7-3, the J gene TRBJ2-3; possibly TRBD2 for D (6 bases). V was pared by 0 bases and J by 2 bases, with 9 bases between. The CDR3 is 15 residues long. Per germline, CDR1 SGHTA and CDR2 FQGTGA. CDR3 loop: CASSLTGTLTDTQYF. The CDR3 region has the DNA TGTGCCAGCAGCTTAACCGGGACTCTCACAGATACGCAGTATTTT.

The chain uses TRBV7-9 and TRBJ2-2, with unresolved D. Trimming took off 0 bases at V and 1 base at J, with 3 bases between the two ends. The CDR3 contains 14 residues. Germline values: CDR1 SEHNR, CDR2 FQNEAQ (reference sequence). CDR3 coding DNA: TGTGCCAGCAGCTTAGCGGGGAACACCGGGGAGCTGTTTTTT. It codes for CASSLAGNTGELFF.